This TCR beta chain was sequenced for a study of cytomegalovirus exposure and HLA in healthy donors. In nominal health when sampled, donors likely had unrecorded immune exposures nonetheless. Study-wide points: The authors assumed roughly uniform sequencing depth across donors for presence/absence analyses. A missense DCLRE1C variant was associated with V- and J-gene trimming of TCR beta chains in a later analysis, and an independent cohort replicated the association.

In the PCR, 60 Vbeta and 13 Jbeta primers were used. TCRdb's copy holds only in-frame clones and misses some; the assay was immunoSEQ multiplex PCR. The data show roughly 120,000 clones, roughly two thirds seen once. Germline values: CDR1 SGHTA, CDR2 FQGTGA. The CDR3 is made up of 13 amino acids. V gave up 1 base and J gave up 6 bases, with 9 bases separating them. Regarding this clone: Its matching antigen is unknown.

This rearrangement joins TRBV7-3 to TRBJ1-2; weak D call: TRBD1 (6 bases). The sequencing sample was made of PBMCs. The clonotype comes from a man younger than 45 in good health and CMV-seropositive. For the CDR3, the DNA is TGTGCCAGCAGCTTAAGGCCAGGGGATGGCTACACCTTC. The encoded protein is CASSLRPGDGYTF.